These 12 T cell receptor beta chains were all obtained from the same sample, sequenced in a study of cytomegalovirus exposure and HLA in healthy donors. It was with 60 Vbeta and 13 Jbeta primers that the PCR ran. Assay: immunoSEQ multiplex PCR; the TCRdb copy retains only in-frame clones and omits some. The table has around 200,000 clones, 77% seen once. The sequenced sample consisted of PBMCs. These receptors were taken from a woman aged 60-70 years in good health and CMV-seropositive.

The chain has TRBV6-6 and TRBJ1-2; 8 bases fit TRBD1. This CDR3 has 14 residues. The germline V gene has CDR1 MNHNY and CDR2 SVGAGI (reference sequence). V lost 2 bases, J lost 4 bases, and 3 bases stayed unmatched. In nucleotides, the CDR3 is TGTGCCAGCAGTTACCAGGGGGCGGGCTATGGCTACACCTTC. It encodes CASSYQGAGYGYTF.

V and J are TRBV6-6 and TRBJ1-5; TRBD1 agrees at 9 bases. The CDR3 is made up of 16 amino acids. The germline gives CDR1 MNHNY, CDR2 SVGAGI (reference sequence). The V and J ends lost 8 bases and 5 bases, in that order; junction bases with no gene match: 13. In DNA form, the CDR3 reads TGTGCCAGCGGAACCCCGACAGGGGGAGTGTATCAGCCCCAGCATTTT. It encodes CASGTPTGGVYQPQHF.

The rearrangement joins TRBV30 to TRBJ2-1, with TRBD2 identical over 10 bases. V lost 3 bases, J lost 2 bases, and 4 bases stayed unmatched. CDR1 and CDR2 from the germline V gene are GTSNPN and SVGIG (reference sequence). The CDR3 sequence is 15 residues long. DNA of the CDR3: TGTGCCTGGAGCGACGGACTAGCGGCCTACAATGAGCAGTTCTTC. This gives the protein CAWSDGLAAYNEQFF.

The chain has TRBV19 and TRBJ1-2; TRBD1 might be the D (5 bases). This CDR3 contains 16 residues. CDR1 and CDR2 from the germline V gene are LNHDA and SQIVND (reference sequence). V was trimmed by 4 bases and J by 7 bases, leaving 22 bases between them. CDR3 region: CASSTKAPRVIGGYTF. DNA for the CDR3: TGTGCCAGTAGTACCAAAGCCCCCAGGGTCATTGGTGGCTACACCTTC.

V is TRBV4-3 and J is TRBJ2-7; 10 nucleotides line up with TRBD1. The V and J ends lost 0 bases and 4 bases, in that order; junction bases with no gene match: 3. Germline CDR1 is LGHNA and CDR2 is YSLEER. This CDR3 is built from 15 residues. CDR3 sequence: CASSQDLGQGYEQYF. The CDR3 bases are TGCGCCAGCAGCCAAGATCTGGGACAGGGGTACGAGCAGTACTTC.

The chain carries TRBV6-5 and TRBJ1-3, with 7 bases identical to TRBD1. The CDR3 sequence is 15 residues long. The junction had 8 bases not matched to a gene; V was cut back by 9 bases and J by 0 bases. The germline V gene has CDR1 MNHEY and CDR2 SVGAGI. The CDR3 here is CASRRTGHSGNTIYF. The CDR3 nucleotides read TGTGCCAGTCGGCGGACAGGACACTCTGGAAACACCATATATTTT.

The gene calls are TRBV27 and TRBJ2-7, with 7 positions matching TRBD2. The CDR3 has 14 residues. The germline V gene encodes CDR1 MNHEY and CDR2 SMNVEV (reference sequence). V trimming: 3 bases; J trimming: 0 bases; junction bases outside the gene matches: 2. CDR3 sequence reads: CASSLGGSSYEQYF. The CDR3 nucleotides read TGTGCCAGCAGTTTGGGCGGGAGCTCCTACGAGCAGTACTTC.

This chain joins TRBV7-9 and TRBJ1-5; D is undetermined. CDR1 is SEHNR, CDR2 FQNEAQ, per germline (reference sequence). Trimming left V 5 bases short and J 1 base short, with 9 bases between. This CDR3 region has 14 residues. This CDR3 is CASSPLTSNQPQHF. In DNA form, the CDR3 reads TGTGCCAGCAGCCCACTCACCAGCAATCAGCCCCAGCATTTT.

This rearrangement joins TRBV7-8 to TRBJ1-5; D remains ambiguous. CDR1 is SGHVS, CDR2 FQNEAQ, per germline. V was cut by 6 bases and J by 0 bases, with 18 bases left in between. The CDR3 runs 17 residues. CDR3 nucleotide sequence: TGTGCCAGCAGTCCGTTCGAGGGAGGGTTTAGCAATCAGCCCCAGCATTTT. This encodes CASSPFEGGFSNQPQHF. Variable domain in full (rest from reference TRBV7-8 and TRBJ1-5): GAGVSQSPRYKVAKRGQDVALRCDPISGHVSLFWYQQALGQGPEFLTYFQNEAQLDKSGLPSDRFFAERPEGSVSTLKIQRTQQEDSAVYLCASSPFEGGFSNQPQHFGDGTRLSIL.

As for this clone: The junction and the germline gene differ at one end; a read error may be behind it. The chain recombines TRBV7-2 with TRBJ2-7; no firm D call. Looked up from germline, CDR1 is SGHTA and CDR2 is FQGNSA. The CDR3 runs to 12 residues. The CDR3 nucleotides are TGTGCCAGCAGCCCAAACCGTTACGAGCGGTACTTC. It yields the protein CASSPNRYERYF. The whole variable domain, filled in from reference TRBV7-2 and TRBJ2-7, reads GAGVSQSPSNKVTEKGKDVELRCDPISGHTALYWYRQSLGQGLEFLIYFQGNSAPDKSGLPSDRFSAERTGGSVSTLTIQRTQQEDSAVYLCASSPNRYERYFGPGTRLTVT.

The chain joins TRBV19 to TRBJ1-2; D not resolved. CDR3 size: 11 residues. The germline CDR1 and CDR2 sequences are LNHDA and SQIVND (reference sequence). V shed 4 bases and J shed 4 bases, with 4 bases lying between them. The CDR3 DNA follows: TGTGCCAGTAGTACAGGCTATGGCTACACCTTC. Its translation: CASSTGYGYTF.

The rearrangement uses TRBV7-8 and TRBJ2-5, with 9 bases identical to TRBD1. V shed 5 bases and J 4 bases; nucleotides not matched to a gene: 11. This CDR3 is 16 amino acids long. Germline V gene data show CDR1 as SGHVS and CDR2 as FQNEAQ. This CDR3 reads CASSRRGTGKGETQYF. CDR3 in DNA: TGTGCCAGCAGCCGTAGGGGGACAGGGAAGGGAGAGACCCAGTACTTC.